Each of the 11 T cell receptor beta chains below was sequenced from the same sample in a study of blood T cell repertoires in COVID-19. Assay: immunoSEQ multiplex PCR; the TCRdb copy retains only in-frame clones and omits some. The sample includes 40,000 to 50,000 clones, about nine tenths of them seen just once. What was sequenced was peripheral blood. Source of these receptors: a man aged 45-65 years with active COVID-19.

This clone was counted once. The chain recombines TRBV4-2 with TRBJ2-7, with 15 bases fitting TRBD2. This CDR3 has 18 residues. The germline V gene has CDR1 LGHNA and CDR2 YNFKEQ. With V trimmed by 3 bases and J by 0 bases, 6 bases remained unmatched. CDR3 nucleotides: TGTGCCAGCAGCCAGCCCGGGACTAGCGGGAGGTACTCCTACGAGCAGTACTTC. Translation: CASSQPGTSGRYSYEQYF.

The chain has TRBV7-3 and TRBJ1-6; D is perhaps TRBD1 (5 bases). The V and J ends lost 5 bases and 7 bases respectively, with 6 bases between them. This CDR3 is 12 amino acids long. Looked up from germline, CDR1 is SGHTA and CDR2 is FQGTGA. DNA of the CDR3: TGTGCCAGCAGCGCAGGGAATTCACCCCTCCACTTT. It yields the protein CASSAGNSPLHF.

The CDR3 reads CASTPQAGGAYEQYF. The DNA for the CDR3 is TGTGCCAGCACCCCCCAGGCGGGAGGGGCTTACGAGCAGTACTTC. V and J are TRBV7-2 and TRBJ2-7; 9 bases line up with TRBD2. Germline CDR1 SGHTA, CDR2 FQGNSA. The CDR3 is 15 amino acids. J was trimmed by 4 bases and V by 7 bases; bases with no gene match: 11. The whole variable domain, remainder taken from reference TRBV7-2 and TRBJ2-7, is GAGVSQSPSNKVTEKGKDVELRCDPISGHTALYWYRQSLGQGLEFLIYFQGNSAPDKSGLPSDRFSAERTGGSVSTLTIQRTQQEDSAVYLCASTPQAGGAYEQYFGPGTRLTVT.

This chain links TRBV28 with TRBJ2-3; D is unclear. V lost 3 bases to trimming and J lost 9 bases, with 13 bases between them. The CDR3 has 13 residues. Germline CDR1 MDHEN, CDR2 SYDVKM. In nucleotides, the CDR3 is TGTGCCAGCAGTTTGACCCTGACATCGACGCAGTATTTT. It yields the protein CASSLTLTSTQYF. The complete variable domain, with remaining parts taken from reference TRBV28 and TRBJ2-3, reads DVKVTQSSRYLVKRTGEKVFLECVQDMDHENMFWYRQDPGLGLRLIYFSYDVKMKEKGDIPEGYSVSREKKERFSLILESASTNQTSMYLCASSLTLTSTQYFGPGTRLTVL.

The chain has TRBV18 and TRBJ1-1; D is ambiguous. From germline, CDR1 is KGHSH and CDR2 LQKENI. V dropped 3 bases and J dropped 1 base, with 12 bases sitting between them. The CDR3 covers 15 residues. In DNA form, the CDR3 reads TGTGCCAGCTCACCGACCGGGAAACCGAACACTGAAGCTTTCTTT. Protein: CASSPTGKPNTEAFF.

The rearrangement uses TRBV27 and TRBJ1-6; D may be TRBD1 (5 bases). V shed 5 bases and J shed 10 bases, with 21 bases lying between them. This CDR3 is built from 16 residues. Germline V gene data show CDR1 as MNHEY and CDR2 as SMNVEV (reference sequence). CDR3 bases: TGTGCCAGCAGTCCCCTTGGGGGAGGGTCTAGATCACCCCTCCACTTT. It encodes CASSPLGGGSRSPLHF.

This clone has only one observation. In DNA, the CDR3 is TGTGCCAGTCGGACAGGGGAGGCCTATGGCTACACCTTC. It yields the protein CASRTGEAYGYTF. V and J are TRBV19 and TRBJ1-2, with 9 nucleotides matching TRBD1. Trimming removed 8 bases from V and 4 bases from J; junction bases left unmatched: 5. CDR3 length: 13 residues. The V gene's germline CDR1 is LNHDA and CDR2 SQIVND (reference sequence).

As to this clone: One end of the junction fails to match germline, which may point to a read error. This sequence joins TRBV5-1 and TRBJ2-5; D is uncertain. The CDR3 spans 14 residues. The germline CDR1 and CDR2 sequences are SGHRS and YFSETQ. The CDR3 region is CASSQERTREAQYF. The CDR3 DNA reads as TGCGCCAGCAGCCAAGAGAGAACTCGAGAGGCCCAGTACTTC.

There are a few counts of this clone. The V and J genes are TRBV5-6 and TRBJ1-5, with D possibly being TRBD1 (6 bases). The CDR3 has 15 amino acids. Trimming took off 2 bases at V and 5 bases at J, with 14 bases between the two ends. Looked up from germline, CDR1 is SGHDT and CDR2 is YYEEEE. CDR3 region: CASSLNQGFDQPQHF. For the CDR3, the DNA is TGTGCCAGCAGCTTAAACCAGGGGTTCGATCAGCCCCAGCATTTT.

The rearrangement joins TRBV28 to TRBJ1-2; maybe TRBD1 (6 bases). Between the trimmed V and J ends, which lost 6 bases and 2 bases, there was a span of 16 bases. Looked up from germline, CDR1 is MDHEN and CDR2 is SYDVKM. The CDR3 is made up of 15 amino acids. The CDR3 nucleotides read TGTGCCAGCAGGGAAGGGGGGGCTTCGAACTATGGCTACACCTTC. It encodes CASREGGASNYGYTF.

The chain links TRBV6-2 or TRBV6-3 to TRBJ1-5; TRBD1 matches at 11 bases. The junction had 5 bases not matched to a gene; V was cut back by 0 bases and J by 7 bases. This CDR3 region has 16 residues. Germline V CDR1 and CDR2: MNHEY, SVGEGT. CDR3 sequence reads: CASSYSGQGAGQPQHF. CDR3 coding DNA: TGTGCCAGCAGTTACTCTGGACAGGGGGCCGGACAGCCCCAGCATTTT.